This passage covers 21 T cell receptor beta chains from one sample sequenced in a study of naive and memory T cell subsets. Two oligonucleotides, mixed equimolar, formed the beta constant-region primer covering TRBC1 and TRBC2. A single record per CDR3 protein comes from TCRdb applying MiXCR to the UMI-ligation and nested PCR reads. The table has 84,000 or so distinct CDR3 sequences, around 7% seen once. Sequenced input: central memory CD4+ T cells from blood. The receptor set was obtained from a human donor in good health.

This clonotype was picked up a small number of times. The chain has TRBV2 and TRBJ2-5; D possibly matches TRBD1 or TRBD2 (5 bases each). The CDR3 is 16 residues long. Trimming removed 7 bases at V and 3 bases at J, with 21 bases between. The germline V gene has CDR1 SNHLY and CDR2 FYNNEI. DNA for the CDR3: TGTGCCAGCACCGGAGGTGGGGGTTTTGGTAAAGAGACCCAGTACTTC. This codes for CASTGGGGFGKETQYF.

This clonotype was recorded at least ten times. The gene calls are TRBV11-1 and TRBJ1-1; perhaps TRBD1 as D (5 bases). V was trimmed by 5 bases and J by 3 bases, leaving 13 bases between them. Germline assignment: CDR1 SGHAT and CDR2 FQDESV (reference sequence). This CDR3 has 14 residues. In DNA form, the CDR3 reads TGTGCCAGCAGCAGCGGGACGCGAGACACTGAAGCTTTCTTT. Amino acid sequence: CASSSGTRDTEAFF.

At least ten counts were recorded for this clonotype. The V gene is TRBV20-1, the J gene TRBJ1-1, with D possibly being TRBD1 (5 bases). The V end was cut by 7 bases, the J end by 4 bases, with 22 bases between. Germline-derived CDR1 and CDR2 are DFQATT and SNEGSKA (reference sequence). The length of the CDR3 is 15 residues. The CDR3 sequence: CSESDPKGSSTEAFF. Written as DNA, the CDR3 is TGCAGTGAATCGGATCCCAAGGGGTCCTCCACTGAAGCTTTCTTT.

This clonotype has at least ten counts. The chain links TRBV5-1 to TRBJ1-2; a weak D match, TRBD1 (6 bases). V was cut by 4 bases and J by 1 base, with 11 bases left in between. This CDR3 comprises 14 residues. CDR1 is SGHRS, CDR2 YFSETQ, per germline. This CDR3 reads CASSPDSFNYGYTF. The CDR3 nucleotides read TGCGCCAGCAGCCCGGACAGTTTTAACTATGGCTACACCTTC.

This clonotype showed up just a few times. The chain is built from TRBV5-1 and TRBJ1-6; possible D gene TRBD1, 5 bases. The CDR3 has 16 residues. Trimming removed 1 base at V and 7 bases at J, with 15 bases between. Germline V gene data show CDR1 as SGHRS and CDR2 as YFSETQ. DNA of the CDR3: TGCGCCAGCAGCTTGACCTCAACAGGACCCAATTCACCCCTCCACTTT. It codes for CASSLTSTGPNSPLHF.

The sample holds many counts of this clonotype. V gene TRBV7-2 combines with J gene TRBJ1-1, with no clear D. Germline CDR1 and CDR2: SGHTA and FQGNSA. The CDR3 loop spans 15 amino acids. The V end lost 7 bases, the J end lost 3 bases, and 18 bases lay between the germline ends. The CDR3 spells CASTQLGVWDTEAFF. The CDR3 DNA sequence: TGTGCCAGCACCCAACTTGGGGTGTGGGACACTGAAGCTTTCTTT.

The sample holds many counts of this clonotype. This chain links TRBV28 with TRBJ1-3; D ambiguous. CDR3 length: 15 residues. Germline V gene sequence: CDR1 MDHEN, CDR2 SYDVKM. With 6 bases removed from V and 0 bases from J, the gap between germline ends came to 12 bases. CDR3 nucleotide sequence: TGTGCCAGCAGAATCAACTACCTCTCTGGAAACACCATATATTTT. This encodes CASRINYLSGNTIYF.

The chain recombines TRBV12-3 or TRBV12-4 with TRBJ2-1; TRBD1 is a possible D gene (8 bases). CDR3 length: 14 residues. Trimming stripped 4 bases from V and 9 bases from J, with 16 bases between. CDR3 loop: CASSYRGGVGEQFF. The DNA for the CDR3 is TGTGCCAGCAGTTACAGGGGGGGGGTCGGTGAGCAGTTCTTC.

This clonotype was recorded at least ten times. The CDR3 coding sequence is TGCAGCGCCACCTACTACGGGAGGGAGTTCTTC. It yields the protein CSATYYGREFF. The chain has TRBV29-1 and TRBJ2-1, with 8 nucleotides matching TRBD2. V shed 7 bases and J 14 bases; nucleotides not matched to a gene: 10. The CDR3 covers 11 residues. The germline V gene has CDR1 SQVTM and CDR2 ANQGSEA.

This sequence joins TRBV11-2 and TRBJ1-1, with D tentatively TRBD1 (5 bases). CDR3 length equals 15 residues. The V gene lost 5 bases and the J gene lost 4 bases, with 17 bases spanning the gap. The germline CDR1 and CDR2 sequences are SGHAT and FQNNGV. CDR3 coding DNA: TGTGCCAGCAGCGCTCTTCAGGGAGACCTCACTGAAGCTTTCTTT. It translates to CASSALQGDLTEAFF.

This clonotype was seen ten or more times. The chain uses TRBV12-3 or TRBV12-4 and TRBJ1-1, with D unresolved. The CDR3 is 12 residues long. The V end lost 3 bases, the J end lost 1 base, and 3 bases lay between the germline ends. CDR3 protein: CASSFPNTEAFF. For the CDR3, the DNA is TGTGCCAGCAGTTTTCCGAACACTGAAGCTTTCTTT.

This clonotype showed up many times. This rearrangement joins TRBV9 to TRBJ1-2, with D uncertain. With 3 bases removed from V and 0 bases from J, the gap between germline ends came to 6 bases. CDR1 is SGDLS and CDR2 is YYNGEE in the germline V gene. This CDR3 has 13 residues. CDR3: CASSGTANYGYTF. CDR3 coding DNA: TGTGCCAGCAGCGGAACAGCTAACTATGGCTACACCTTC.

The chain joins TRBV5-1 to TRBJ2-6; D is undetermined. The CDR3 consists of 13 residues. Germline V gene lookup returns CDR1 SGHRS and CDR2 YFSETQ. Between the trimmed V and J ends, which lost 0 bases and 16 bases, there was a span of 14 bases. The CDR3: CASSLGGSPSLTF. The CDR3 coding sequence is TGCGCCAGCAGCTTGGGTGGCAGCCCCTCTCTGACTTTC. The entire variable domain, with the rest obtained from reference TRBV5-1 and TRBJ2-6, is as follows: KAGVTQTPRYLIKTRGQQVTLSCSPISGHRSVSWYQQTPGQGLQFLFEYFSETQRNKGNFPGRFSGRQFSNSRSEMNVSTLELGDSALYLCASSLGGSPSLTFGAGSRLTVL.

This clonotype was seen only a few times. This sequence joins TRBV27 and TRBJ2-7; TRBD1 might be the D (6 bases). Trimming left V 2 bases short and J 2 bases short, with 13 bases between. This CDR3 contains 15 residues. CDR1 is MNHEY, CDR2 SMNVEV, per germline (reference sequence). CDR3 nucleotides: TGTGCCAGCAGTTTAACAGGGTCCATTACCTACGAGCAGTACTTC. It yields the protein CASSLTGSITYEQYF.

This clonotype was detected many times. The chain couples TRBV7-8 to TRBJ1-1; D unresolved. The CDR3 is 15 amino acids. The germline V and J ends were trimmed by 5 bases and 6 bases, with 19 bases remaining between them. CDR1 and CDR2 from the germline V gene are SGHVS and FQNEAQ. This CDR3 is CASSRRASMTSEAFF. DNA of the CDR3: TGTGCCAGCAGCCGAAGGGCCTCAATGACTTCTGAAGCTTTCTTT. Based on the CDR3 plus reference TRBV7-8 and TRBJ1-1, the full variable domain is GAGVSQSPRYKVAKRGQDVALRCDPISGHVSLFWYQQALGQGPEFLTYFQNEAQLDKSGLPSDRFFAERPEGSVSTLKIQRTQQEDSAVYLCASSRRASMTSEAFFGQGTRLTVV.

J is TRBJ1-6 and V is TRBV6-2 or TRBV6-3; 9 nucleotides agree with TRBD1. From germline, CDR1 is MNHEY and CDR2 SVGEGT. The junction had 7 bases not matched to a gene; V was cut back by 6 bases and J by 7 bases. The CDR3 totals 15 residues. In nucleotides, the CDR3 is TGTGCCAGCAGACCACAGGGGGCGCGGAATTCACCCCTCCACTTT. Translating it yields CASRPQGARNSPLHF.

The table lists this clonotype with many counts. V usage is TRBV7-6 and J usage is TRBJ1-2, with 9 nucleotides matching TRBD1. The CDR3 length is 15 residues. Germline V gives CDR1 SGHVS, CDR2 FNYEAQ. The J segment lost 4 bases and the V segment lost 0 bases, leaving 3 bases of the junction unmatched. As DNA, the CDR3 is TGTGCCAGCAGCTTAGCCATGGACAGGGGCTATGGCTACACCTTC. As protein: CASSLAMDRGYGYTF.

V gene TRBV9 combines with J gene TRBJ2-3; TRBD2 matches at 9 bases. Germline CDR1 and CDR2: SGDLS and YYNGEE. J was trimmed by 6 bases and V by 2 bases; bases with no gene match: 7. CDR3 length: 15 residues. For the CDR3, the DNA is TGTGCCAGCAGCGTGGGCGGGAGGGCCTGGGATACGCAGTATTTT. Protein product: CASSVGGRAWDTQYF.

This clonotype was seen at least ten times. J is TRBJ1-4 and V is TRBV7-9, with no clear D. Deletions cut 1 base from V and 8 bases from J, with 26 bases between. CDR1 SEHNR and CDR2 FQNEAQ come from the germline V gene (reference sequence). The CDR3 covers 19 residues. Here the CDR3 reads CASSLVLAFGAGGEEKLFF. Written as DNA, the CDR3 is TGTGCCAGCAGCTTAGTTCTTGCTTTTGGAGCTGGCGGAGAGGAAAAACTGTTTTTT.

This clonotype was detected only a few times. The chain combines TRBV7-9 with TRBJ2-7, with 7 bases identical to TRBD2. The CDR3 runs to 16 residues. CDR1 is SEHNR, CDR2 FQNEAQ, per germline (reference sequence). V shed 0 bases and J 0 bases; nucleotides not matched to a gene: 5. The CDR3: CASSLAGGDGSYEQYF. The CDR3 nucleotides are TGTGCCAGCAGCTTAGCGGGGGGGGACGGCTCCTACGAGCAGTACTTC. Supplemented by reference TRBV7-9 and TRBJ2-7, the full variable domain reads DTGVSQNPRHKITKRGQNVTFRCDPISEHNRLYWYRQTLGQGPEFLTYFQNEAQLEKSRLLSDRFSAERPKGSFSTLEIQRTEQGDSAMYLCASSLAGGDGSYEQYFGPGTRLTVT.

Ten or more counts support this clonotype. The CDR3 DNA reads TGTGCCATCGCTGCTAGCGGGAGGAACAGCACAGATACGCAGTATTTT. Encoded protein: CAIAASGRNSTDTQYF. V usage is TRBV10-3 and J usage is TRBJ2-3; 11 nucleotides line up with TRBD2. J lost 0 bases, V lost 8 bases, and 7 bases had no gene match. The CDR3 has 16 residues. The germline gives CDR1 ENHRY, CDR2 SYGVKD.